The 9 T cell receptor beta chains given below trace back to one sample, sequenced in a study of molecular identifiers for immune sequencing clone quantification. TCRdb reprocessed the PCR reads via MiXCR and lists one record per CDR3 protein. The profile covers about 500,000 distinct CDR3 sequences, with roughly 24% appearing a single time and approximately 0.76% taken by the ten largest. Material for sequencing was naive CD8+ T cells from blood, with Jurkat cell RNA spiked in. Noted subset: FACS-sorted CD8+CD4-CCR7+CD45RA+ naive T cells. Every receptor here comes from a human donor in good health. Some libraries in this study had Jurkat cell RNA spiked in.

V is TRBV19 and J is TRBJ2-7; tentative D call: TRBD1 (6 bases). The V gene's germline CDR1 is LNHDA and CDR2 SQIVND (reference sequence). V lost 5 bases and J 6 bases, leaving 14 bases between the germline ends. This CDR3 region has 13 residues. CDR3 in amino acids: CASSPPTGSEQYF. The CDR3 DNA is TGTGCCAGTAGTCCGCCTACAGGGTCCGAGCAGTACTTC.

The chain recombines TRBV7-9 with TRBJ2-7; no definite D call. This CDR3 spans 15 amino acids. CDR1 and CDR2 (germline): SEHNR, FQNEAQ (reference sequence). Trimming pared 5 bases from V and 6 bases from J, leaving 20 bases between. CDR3 sequence: CASSRDSVSLSEQYF. DNA for the CDR3: TGTGCCAGCAGCCGAGACTCGGTTAGCCTAAGCGAGCAGTACTTC.

The chain combines TRBV7-9 with TRBJ2-2; TRBD1 aligns across 9 bases. Trimming cost V 5 bases and J 4 bases; bases outside gene matches: 11. This CDR3 is built from 17 residues. Germline CDR1 reads SEHNR; CDR2 reads FQNEAQ (reference sequence). CDR3 in amino acids: CASSILWTGESTGELFF. The CDR3, as DNA: TGTGCCAGCAGCATACTTTGGACAGGGGAGAGCACCGGGGAGCTGTTTTTT.

The chain joins TRBV7-6 to TRBJ2-7, with D possibly matching TRBD1 (6 bases). Looked up from germline, CDR1 is SGHVS and CDR2 is FNYEAQ. V gave up 5 bases and J gave up 3 bases, with 17 bases separating them. The CDR3 has 15 residues. CDR3 bases: TGTGCCAGCAGCCCGGGGCACTCAGGGGACTACGAGCAGTACTTC. Amino acid sequence: CASSPGHSGDYEQYF.

About this clonotype itself: A much larger clone lies a single base off, so this may be a read error. The chain uses TRBV19 and TRBJ2-7; D is perhaps TRBD1 or TRBD2 (5 bases each). With 7 bases removed from V and 2 bases from J, the gap between germline ends came to 18 bases. The CDR3 runs 15 residues. The germline V gene has CDR1 LNHDA and CDR2 SQIVND (reference sequence). CDR3 nucleotide sequence: TGTGCCAGTATGAGGTCCGGGACGGGGACCTACGAGCAGTACTTC. This gives the protein CASMRSGTGTYEQYF.

In its sample, this clonotype was seen many times. V gene TRBV4-1 combines with J gene TRBJ1-5, with D possibly being TRBD1 (5 bases). Germline values: CDR1 MGHRA, CDR2 YSYEKL. CDR3 length equals 18 residues. Trimming left V 2 bases short and J 3 bases short, with 20 bases between. The CDR3 coding sequence is TGCGCCAGCAGCCAAATGGGGCTGTCCGACGACTTCAATCAGCCCCAGCATTTT. It encodes CASSQMGLSDDFNQPQHF.

This clonotype was recorded a few times. The rearrangement uses TRBV19 and TRBJ2-3; 10 nucleotides align to TRBD2. The CDR3 loop spans 17 amino acids. The germline V gene has CDR1 LNHDA and CDR2 SQIVND (reference sequence). J gave up 0 bases and V 7 bases, and 10 bases lay outside the gene matches. CDR3 loop: CASTEAGGPGSTDTQYF. The CDR3 bases are TGTGCCAGTACTGAAGCGGGGGGGCCCGGGAGCACAGATACGCAGTATTTT.

This clonotype was observed once. The chain links TRBV19 to TRBJ1-4, with TRBD1 identical over 7 bases. Looked up from germline, CDR1 is LNHDA and CDR2 is SQIVND (reference sequence). The length of the CDR3 is 14 residues. The J segment lost 0 bases and the V segment lost 8 bases, leaving 3 bases of the junction unmatched. The DNA for the CDR3 is TGTGCCAGTTGGGACAGTGCAACTAATGAAAAACTGTTTTTT. This gives the protein CASWDSATNEKLFF.

Of note for this clonotype: At one end, the junction sequence differs from germline, possibly due to a read error. The rearrangement joins TRBV4-3 to TRBJ2-7; D tentatively fits TRBD1 or TRBD2 (5 bases each). In germline, CDR1 is LGHNA, CDR2 YSLEER. This CDR3 has 16 residues. The CDR3 bases are TGCGCCAGCCGCCAAGATTTGGGACCGGGGAGCTACGAGCAGTCCTTC. It is translated as CASRQDLGPGSYEQSF.